Following are 2 T cell receptor beta chains from one sample sequenced in a study of blood T cell repertoires in COVID-19. Repertoires were generated with immunoSEQ multiplex PCR, while TCRdb's copy carries only in-frame clones and drops some. Here the sample spans about 300,000 clones, 85% to 90% being singletons. The sample comprised PBMCs or T cells enriched from blood (not recorded which). These TCRs come from a man aged 30 to 39 who had recovered from COVID-19.

This chain joins TRBV6-1 and TRBJ1-3; D is uncertain. V shed 4 bases and J shed 1 base, with 20 bases lying between them. Germline assignment: CDR1 MNHNS and CDR2 SASEGT. This CDR3 is 18 amino acids long. The CDR3 nucleotides read TGTGCCAGCAGTGGACTTCGGGAGCGACAACATTCTGGAAACACCATATATTTT. Translated, it gives CASSGLRERQHSGNTIYF.

The chain is built from TRBV3-1 (or the pseudogene TRBV3-2) and TRBJ1-6; the D is unclear. The germline CDR1 and CDR2 sequences are LGHDT and YNNKEL (reference sequence). This CDR3 region has 18 residues. V was clipped by 0 bases and J by 2 bases, with 14 bases between them. For the CDR3, the DNA is TGTGCCAGCAGCCAAGATAGGGAGGCAGGTCCCTATAATTCACCCCTCCACTTT. Protein product: CASSQDREAGPYNSPLHF.